This TCR beta chain was sequenced for a study of cytomegalovirus exposure and HLA in healthy donors. Study-wide results and caveats: Reports indicated that the classifier achieved high specificity and sensitivity in diagnosing cytomegalovirus status.

Donors came from a validation cohort of 90 to 150 subjects, distinct from the first 666-subject cohort. With respect to this clone: Its antigen remains unidentified.

Trimming cost V 1 base and J 5 bases, with 14 bases left between them. The V gene's germline CDR1 is MNHNS and CDR2 SASEGT. This CDR3 is built from 15 residues. Profiling relied on immunoSEQ multiplex PCR, and the TCRdb table lists in-frame clones only, not all of them. Found here are 80,000 to 100,000 clones, less than 90% of them singletons; the top ten hold 6% to 6.5%. The V gene is TRBV6-1, the J gene TRBJ1-2; the D gene is possibly TRBD1 (5 bases). Specimen: PBMCs. The TCR comes from a young man in good health and CMV-seropositive. The CDR3 nucleotides are TGTGCCAGCAGTGAAGTGCCAGGGCTGGGTTATGGCTACACCTTC. Amino acids: CASSEVPGLGYGYTF.